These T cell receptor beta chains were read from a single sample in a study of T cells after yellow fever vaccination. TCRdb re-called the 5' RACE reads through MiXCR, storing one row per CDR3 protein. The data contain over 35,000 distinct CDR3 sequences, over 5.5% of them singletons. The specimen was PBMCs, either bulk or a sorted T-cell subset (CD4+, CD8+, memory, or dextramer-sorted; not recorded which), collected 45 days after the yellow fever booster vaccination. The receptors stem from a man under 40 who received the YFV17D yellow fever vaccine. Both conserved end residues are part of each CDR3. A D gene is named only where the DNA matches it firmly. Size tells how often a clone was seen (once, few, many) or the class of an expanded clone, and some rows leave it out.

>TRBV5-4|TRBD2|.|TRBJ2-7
TGTGCCAGCAGCTCAGGACTAGCGGGAGGGTACGAGCAGTACTTC
CASSSGLAGGYEQYF
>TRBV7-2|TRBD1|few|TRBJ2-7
TGTGCCAGCAGCTTAGACGCCGGGACAGGGTCCTACGAGCAGTACTTC
CASSLDAGTGSYEQYF
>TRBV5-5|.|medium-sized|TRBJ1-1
TGTGCCAGCAGCTTGCCGGGTGAAGCTTTCTTT
CASSLPGEAFF
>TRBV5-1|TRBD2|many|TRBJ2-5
TGCGCCAGCAGCTCTGGGACTAGCGGAGAGACCCAGTACTTC
CASSSGTSGETQYF
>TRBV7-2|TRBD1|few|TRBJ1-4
TGTGCCAGCAGCCCGACAGGGTATAATGAAAAACTGTTTTTT
CASSPTGYNEKLFF
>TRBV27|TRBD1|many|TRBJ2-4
TGTGCCAGCACCCAATCCCCCGACAGGGTAGGGAACATTCAGTACTTC
CASTQSPDRVGNIQYF
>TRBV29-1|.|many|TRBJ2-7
TGCAGCGGGACGAAATTCAACGGCGAGCAGTACTTC
CSGTKFNGEQYF
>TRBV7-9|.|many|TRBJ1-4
TGTGCCAGCAGCTCCCGGGACAAGCTCGAAAAACTGTTTTTT
CASSSRDKLEKLFF
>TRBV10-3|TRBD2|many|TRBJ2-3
TGTGCCATCAGTGAGGGACTAGCGGGAAGCACAGATACGCAGTATTTT
CAISEGLAGSTDTQYF
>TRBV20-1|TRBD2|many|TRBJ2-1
TGCAGTGCTAGGCCCGGGGTAGCGGGTAATGAGCAGTTCTTC
CSARPGVAGNEQFF
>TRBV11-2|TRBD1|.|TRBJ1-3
TGTGCCAGCAGCCTCGGGACAGGGTCTACTCTAAGAGGAAACACCATATATTTT
CASSLGTGSTLRGNTIYF
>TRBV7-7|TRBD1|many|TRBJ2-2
TGTGCTAGCAGCCGACAGGGGGTAACCGGGGAGCTGTTTTTT
CASSRQGVTGELFF
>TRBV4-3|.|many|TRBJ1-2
TGCGCCAGCAGCCAAAACGGGGAGGGTAACTATGGCTACACCTTC
CASSQNGEGNYGYTF
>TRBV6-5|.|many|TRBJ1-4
TGTGCCAGCAGTTACAGGGCTTCTCGGAATGAAAAACTGTTTTTT
CASSYRASRNEKLFF
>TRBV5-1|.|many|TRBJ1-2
TGCGCCAGCAGCTTGACAGGTCCATATGATGGCTACACCTTC
CASSLTGPYDGYTF
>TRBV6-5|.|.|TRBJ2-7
TGTGCCAGCAGTTTAGGAATCGGGTTTTACGAGCAGTACTTC
CASSLGIGFYEQYF
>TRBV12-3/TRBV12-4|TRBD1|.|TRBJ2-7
TGTGCCAGCAGTTCGGGACAGGTCTACGAGCAGTACTTC
CASSSGQVYEQYF
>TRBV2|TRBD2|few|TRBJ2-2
TGTGCCTGCATCGGGACTACGGGTAGCGGGAACCTGAACACCGGGGAGCTGTTTTTT
CACIGTTGSGNLNTGELFF
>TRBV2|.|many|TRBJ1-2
TGTGCCAGCAGTAAGGGGACGAGGGAGTATGGCTACACCTTC
CASSKGTREYGYTF
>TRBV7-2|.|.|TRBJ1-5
TGTGCCAGCAGCTTAGATCCATATGGCAAGCAGCCCCAGCATTTT
CASSLDPYGKQPQHF
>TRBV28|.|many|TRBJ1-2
TGTGCCAGCAGTAGCGCAGTTCCTAACTATGGCTACACCTTC
CASSSAVPNYGYTF
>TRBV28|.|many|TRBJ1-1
TGTGCCAGCAGTTCCAGGAGTAACACTGAAGCTTTCTTT
CASSSRSNTEAFF
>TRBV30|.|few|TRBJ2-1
TGTGCCTGGAGTTATCGGCCGGGCCCGCGAAGCTCCTACAATGAGCAGTTCTTC
CAWSYRPGPRSSYNEQFF
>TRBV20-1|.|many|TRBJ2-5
TGCAGTGCTAGACAAACCCAGGCCCAGTACTTC
CSARQTQAQYF
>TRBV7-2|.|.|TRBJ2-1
TGTGCCAGCAAATCGGGGCTCAGACTGGAAAACAATGAGCAGTTCTTC
CASKSGLRLENNEQFF